This T cell receptor beta chain was documented in a study of response to subunit inactivated influenza vaccine. Study outcomes and limitations: Few new T cells, the authors suggested, are recruited by each seasonal influenza vaccination.

J gave up 7 bases and V 4 bases, and 7 bases lay outside the gene matches. There are 14 residues in the CDR3. There are a few counts of this clonotype. Its specificity is unknown. A single record per CDR3 protein comes from TCRdb applying MiXCR to the RT-PCR reads. The sample lists approximately 700,000 distinct CDR3 sequences, 15% to 18% occurring once. The source material was PBMCs from blood, sampled 12 days after vaccination. J is TRBJ2-7 and V is TRBV12-3 or TRBV12-4; TRBD1 matches at 10 bases. This clonotype was obtained from a man aged 50 or older who received an inactivated influenza vaccine. The CDR3 nucleotides read TGTGCCAGCAGTTGGGGGACAGGGGCTAAAGAGCAGTACTTC. Its protein product is CASSWGTGAKEQYF.